The present T cell receptor beta chain was sequenced within a study of T cell changes during pregnancy in multiple sclerosis. Profiling relied on immunoSEQ multiplex PCR, and the TCRdb table lists in-frame clones only, not all of them. Among some 52,000 clones listed, almost 95% were seen once. This CDR3 comprises 14 residues. Germline lookup yields CDR1 SQVTM and CDR2 ANQGSEA. Trimming cost V 4 bases and J 3 bases, with 15 bases left between them. The clonotype originates from a female donor with multiple sclerosis, enrolled in a pregnancy study. The J gene is TRBJ1-1, the V gene TRBV29-1, with D maybe TRBD1 (5 bases). The sample was CD4+ T cells from peripheral blood mononuclear cells, taken in the third trimester of pregnancy. CDR3 region: CSVAWQGGYTEAFF. The CDR3 region has the DNA TGCAGCGTTGCTTGGCAGGGAGGGTACACTGAAGCTTTCTTT.